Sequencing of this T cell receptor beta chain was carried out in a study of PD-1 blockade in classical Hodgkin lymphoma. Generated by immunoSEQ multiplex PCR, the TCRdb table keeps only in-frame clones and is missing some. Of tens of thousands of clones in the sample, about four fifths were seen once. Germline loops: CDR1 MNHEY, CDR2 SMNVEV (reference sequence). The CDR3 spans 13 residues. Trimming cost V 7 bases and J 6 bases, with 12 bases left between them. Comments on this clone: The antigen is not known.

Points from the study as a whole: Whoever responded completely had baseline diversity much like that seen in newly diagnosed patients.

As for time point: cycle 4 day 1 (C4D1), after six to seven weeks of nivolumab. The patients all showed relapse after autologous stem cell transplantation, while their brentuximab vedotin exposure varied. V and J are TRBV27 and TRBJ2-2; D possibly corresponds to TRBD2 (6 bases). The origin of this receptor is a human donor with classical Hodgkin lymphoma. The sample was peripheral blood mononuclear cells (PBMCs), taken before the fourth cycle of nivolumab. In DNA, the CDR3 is TGTGCCAGCACACCTCTAGCGTCCGGGGAGCTGTTTTTT. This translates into CASTPLASGELFF.